This T cell receptor (beta chain) was sequenced for a study of T cell repertoires in cytomegalovirus infection. Overall study context: Recently identified HLA-C-restricted and well-studied HLA-B-restricted CMV epitopes were used.

The length of the CDR3 is 14 residues. Germline V gives CDR1 SGHAT, CDR2 FQNNGV. This clonotype turned up a few times. As yet, its antigen is unknown. The junction and the germline gene differ at one end; a read error may be behind it. Notes on the study in general: Dominating the ex vivo response were TCR beta clonotypes that were CMV-specific and HLA-C-restricted.

MiXCR, run by TCRdb on the reads, gives a single entry per CDR3 protein. The data contain about half a million distinct CDR3 sequences, about two fifths of them singletons. The clonotype comes from a human donor in good health (CMV status not recorded). Some clones in this sample may be carry-over from other donors' samples. This chain joins TRBV11-2 and TRBJ2-7; 7 nucleotides agree with TRBD2. The sequences come from cultured PBMCs, collected from culture after CMV antigen stimulation. In DNA, the CDR3 is TGTGCCAGCAGCTTAGCCGGGACTAACTACGAGCGGTACTTC. As protein: CASSLAGTNYERYF.